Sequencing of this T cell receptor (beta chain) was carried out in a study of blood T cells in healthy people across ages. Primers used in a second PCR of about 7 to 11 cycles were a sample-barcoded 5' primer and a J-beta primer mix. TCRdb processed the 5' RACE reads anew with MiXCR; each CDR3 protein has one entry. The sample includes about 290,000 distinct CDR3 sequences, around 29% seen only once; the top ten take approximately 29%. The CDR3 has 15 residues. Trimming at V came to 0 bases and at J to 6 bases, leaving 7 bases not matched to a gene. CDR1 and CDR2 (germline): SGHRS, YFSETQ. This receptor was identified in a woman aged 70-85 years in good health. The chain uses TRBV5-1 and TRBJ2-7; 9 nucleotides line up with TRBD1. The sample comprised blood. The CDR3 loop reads CASSLATDRGGEQYF. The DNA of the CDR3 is TGCGCCAGCAGCTTGGCCACGGACAGGGGTGGCGAGCAGTACTTC.